This TCR beta chain was found in a study of cytomegalovirus exposure and HLA in healthy donors. Study-level findings and limits: In vitro confirmation showed three CMV-associated chains to be CMV antigen specific. Subsequent analysis showed first-cohort TCR clusters tending to co-occur in more than 90 validation repertoires. Usually a TCR sequence was rare, but some public TCRs were found in many donors.

Produced via immunoSEQ multiplex PCR; TCRdb's table is partial and in-frame only. Among 150,000 to 180,000 clones listed, approximately 86% were seen once. The CDR3 is 14 residues long. Trimming left V 6 bases short and J 1 base short, with 10 bases between. The V gene's germline CDR1 is WSHSY and CDR2 SAAADI. In regard to this clone: As yet, its antigen is unknown.

Sequences were obtained from PBMCs. The sequence was obtained from a man between 18 and 29 years old in good health and CMV-seropositive. V and J are TRBV10-2 and TRBJ1-5; D call uncertain. The CDR3 DNA follows: TGCGCCAGCAGAACCTCGGGGAGCAATCAGCCCCAGCATTTT. Its translation: CASRTSGSNQPQHF.